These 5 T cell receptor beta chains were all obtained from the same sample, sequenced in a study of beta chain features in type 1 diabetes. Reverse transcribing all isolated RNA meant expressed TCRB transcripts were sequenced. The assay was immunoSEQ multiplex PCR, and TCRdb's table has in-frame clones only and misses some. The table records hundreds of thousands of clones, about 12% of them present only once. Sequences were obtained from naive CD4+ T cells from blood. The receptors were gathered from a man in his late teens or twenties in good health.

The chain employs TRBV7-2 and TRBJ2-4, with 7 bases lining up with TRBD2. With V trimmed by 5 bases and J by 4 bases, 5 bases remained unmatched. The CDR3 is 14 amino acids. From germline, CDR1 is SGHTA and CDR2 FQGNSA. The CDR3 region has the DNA TGTGCCAGCAGCAACCTCGGGGGGAAAAACATTCAGTACTTC. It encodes CASSNLGGKNIQYF.

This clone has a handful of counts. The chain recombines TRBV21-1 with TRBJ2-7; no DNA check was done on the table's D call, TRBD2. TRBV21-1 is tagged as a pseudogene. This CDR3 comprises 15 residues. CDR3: CASSKRGGWNYEQYF. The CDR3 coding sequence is TGTGCCAGCAGCAAACGAGGCGGCTGGAACTACGAGCAGTACTTC.

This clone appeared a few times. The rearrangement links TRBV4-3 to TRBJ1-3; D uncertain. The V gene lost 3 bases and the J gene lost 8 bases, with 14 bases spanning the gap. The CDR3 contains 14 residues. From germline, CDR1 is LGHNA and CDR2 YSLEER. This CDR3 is CASSHIVSRDTIYF. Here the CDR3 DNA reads TGCGCCAGCAGCCATATAGTTTCCCGGGACACCATATATTTT.

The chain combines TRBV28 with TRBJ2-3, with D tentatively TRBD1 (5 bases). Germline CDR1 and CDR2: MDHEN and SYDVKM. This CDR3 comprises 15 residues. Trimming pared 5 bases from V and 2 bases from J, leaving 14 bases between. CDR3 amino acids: CASSPQRGPTDTQYF. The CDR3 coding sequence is TGTGCCAGCAGTCCCCAAAGGGGCCCCACAGATACGCAGTATTTT.

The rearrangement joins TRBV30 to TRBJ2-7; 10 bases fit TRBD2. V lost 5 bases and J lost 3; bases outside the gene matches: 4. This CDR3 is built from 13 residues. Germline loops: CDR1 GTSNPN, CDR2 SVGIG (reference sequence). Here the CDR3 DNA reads TGTGCCTGGGGACTAGCGGAATTCTACGAGCAGTACTTC. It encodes CAWGLAEFYEQYF.